The present T cell receptor (beta chain) was sequenced within a study of response to subunit inactivated influenza vaccine. V lost 5 bases to trimming and J lost 7 bases, with 17 bases between them. The germline gives CDR1 SGHTA, CDR2 FQGTGA. The CDR3 covers 14 residues. A few counts support this clonotype. Its matching antigen is unknown. In TCRdb, the RT-PCR reads were re-called with MiXCR into one record per CDR3 protein. The table has over 800,000 distinct CDR3 sequences, less than 25% seen once. Overall study findings and caveats: It was suggested by the authors that few new T cells are recruited by each seasonal influenza vaccination.

The TCR was taken from a man aged 45-60 years who received an inactivated influenza vaccine. Material: PBMCs from blood, obtained roughly 5 days after vaccination. The chain couples TRBV7-3 to TRBJ1-2; no clear D. The CDR3 is CASSNGFDNRGYTF. CDR3 DNA sequence: TGTGCCAGCAGCAATGGCTTTGACAATCGTGGCTACACCTTC.